Sequencing of this T cell receptor (beta chain) was carried out in a study of cytomegalovirus exposure and HLA in healthy donors. The CDR3 runs 15 residues. Germline V gives CDR1 MNHEY, CDR2 SVGAGI. V was clipped by 0 bases and J by 4 bases; unmatched bases: 4. The PCR made use of 60 Vbeta and 13 Jbeta primers. TCRdb's table, derived via immunoSEQ multiplex PCR, lists solely in-frame clones and lacks some. The sample records 100,000 to 150,000 clones, approximately 80% being singletons. The clonotype originates from a woman aged 55-75 years in good health and CMV-seronegative. The specimen sequenced was PBMCs. This chain joins TRBV6-5 and TRBJ2-7; 9 bases are shared with TRBD2. CDR3 in amino acids: CASSYSSGRGYEQYF. For the CDR3, the DNA is TGTGCCAGCAGTTACTCTAGCGGGAGAGGATACGAGCAGTACTTC.